This TCR beta chain came from a study of blood T cell repertoires in COVID-19. Whole-study context: Samples of COVID-19 (acute and convalescent) were obtained from the United States, Italy and Spain. The cDNA or gDNA used as material had been derived from T cells, B-cell-depleted T cells, or PBMCs.

Authors' data handling: Amplifying reference gene primers gave estimates of nucleated cell counts. Sequenced by immunoSEQ multiplex PCR; TCRdb stores in-frame clones only, minus some. V and J calls and clone size come straight from that table; D and trimming were deduced from the DNA. This repertoire shows 70,000 or so clones, around nine tenths found once; its top ten account for over 25%. Trimming left V 4 bases short and J 0 bases short, with 10 bases between. The CDR3 length is 16 residues. The germline CDR1 and CDR2 sequences are LNHDA and SQIVND (reference sequence). This clone appeared a single time.

The rearrangement joins TRBV19 to TRBJ2-6; a weak D match, TRBD1 (5 bases). Sequencing was carried out using peripheral blood. This TCR derives from a woman aged 80 or older with active or convalescent COVID-19. CDR3 in DNA: TGTGCCAGTAGTACAGGGCTGAGCTCTGGGGCCAACGTCCTGACTTTC. This codes for CASSTGLSSGANVLTF.